This T cell receptor beta chain was recovered during a study of cytomegalovirus exposure and HLA in healthy donors. Primers: 60 Vbeta forward and 13 Jbeta reverse. Clones were sequenced by immunoSEQ multiplex PCR, and TCRdb holds only the in-frame ones, with some missing. The table shows around 98,000 clones, with about two thirds occurring only once. Study results and limitations: Across donors, sequencing depth was assumed by presence/absence analyses to be roughly uniform.

This CDR3 region has 14 residues. The germline V gene has CDR1 SQVTM and CDR2 ANQGSEA. Deletions cut 8 bases from V and 7 bases from J, with 21 bases between. Worth noting for this clone: Its antigen is still unknown.

The rearrangement links TRBV29-1 to TRBJ2-1; no clear D gene. The sequence was collected from a man in his forties or fifties in good health and CMV-seronegative. Source material: PBMCs. Here the CDR3 DNA reads TGCAGCATATACAGCTCTGGCACACAAAATGAGCAGTTCTTC. Translated, it gives CSIYSSGTQNEQFF.